Described below is a single T cell receptor beta chain sequence and its context. Its specificity is unknown. The sample comes from a study of shared clonotypes between healthy human individuals. The CDR3 has 14 residues. CDR1 and CDR2 (germline): KGHSH, LQKENI. V was clipped by 3 bases and J by 2 bases, with 10 bases between them. Study-wide results and limits: On the whole, naive subsets had larger estimated richness than memory subsets had.

The data were produced by immunoSEQ multiplex PCR, yet TCRdb's version contains in-frame clones alone and is incomplete. The sample lists 980,000 or so clones, over 75% occurring once. The chain carries TRBV18 and TRBJ1-1, with D uncertain. The sequenced sample was memory CD4+ T cells sorted from blood. Regarding subset: CD45RA-negative fraction. This TCR came from a man aged 18 to 30 in good health. CDR3 protein: CASSPRQTNTEAFF. The CDR3 coding sequence is TGTGCCAGCTCACCGCGTCAGACCAACACTGAAGCTTTCTTT. The entire variable domain, with the rest obtained from reference TRBV18 and TRBJ1-1, is as follows: NAGVMQNPRHLVRRRGQEARLRCSPMKGHSHVYWYRQLPEEGLKFMVYLQKENIIDESGMPKERFSAEFPKEGPSILRIQQVVRGDSAAYFCASSPRQTNTEAFFGQGTRLTVV.